These T cell receptor beta chains were read from a single sample in a study of cytomegalovirus exposure and HLA in healthy donors. Sequenced by immunoSEQ multiplex PCR; TCRdb stores in-frame clones only, minus some. The sample lists around 150,000 clones; about 79% were seen once. Sequencing used PBMCs. These receptors were obtained from a female donor in good health and CMV-seropositive. The conserved cysteine and the conserved F or W are not part of the CDR3 here.

J,V,CDR3
TRBJ1-2,TRBV7-9,ASSPATGGELLGYGYT
TRBJ2-3,TRBV2,ASSVEGAVGDTQY
TRBJ1-5,TRBV28,ATSTGGNQPQH
.,TRBV29-1,SVVQDTYEQY
TRBJ2-1,TRBV7-2,ASSLPGGLAGSYNEQF
TRBJ2-2,TRBV18,ASSPFAGFNTGELF
TRBJ2-3,TRBV28,ASSWRASTSGGITDTQY
TRBJ1-2,TRBV5-5,ASSGAGNYGYT
TRBJ1-1,TRBV19,ASSETAYTEAF
TRBJ2-3,TRBV28,ASSLKRGQADTQY
TRBJ2-5,TRBV7-3,AIRDAGFKETQY
TRBJ2-1,TRBV19,ASMVSGGYNEQF